The source of this T cell receptor (beta chain) is a study of vaccination and CD4 T cells after COVID-19. As for the study in general: The study collected post-vaccine samples a median around 77 days after dose two, with a range of 14 to 241. The cells were exposed to overlapping spike peptides originating from SARS-CoV-2, HCoV-NL63, HCoV-OC43 and HCoV-229E for stimulation.

V lost 4 bases, J lost 4 bases, and 12 bases stayed unmatched. There are 16 residues in the CDR3. Per germline, CDR1 SGHKS and CDR2 YYEKEE (reference sequence). Study-wide results and caveats: From a median of about 20 to 40, SARS-CoV-2-reactive clonotypes increased, though not significantly.

The assay that was used to sequence DNA from cultured CD4+ T cells was the Oncomine TCR Beta short-read assay. Genomic DNA from cultured CD4+ T cells was extracted. TCRdb analysed the PCR reads with MiXCR anew, one entry per CDR3 protein. The profile covers some 14,000 distinct CDR3 sequences, with around a third appearing a single time and roughly a third taken by the ten largest. Regarding this clonotype: Its cognate antigen is unknown.

The treatment here: approximately nine-day PBMC culture with coronavirus spike peptide pools or control peptides (ViraFEST assay). The TCR originated in a human donor with COVID-19. The rearrangement joins TRBV5-5 to TRBJ1-2, with 8 nucleotides matching TRBD1. Sequenced sample: cultured CD4+ T cells from blood. This CDR3 reads CASSPQLQGTGYGYTF. The CDR3 coding sequence is TGTGCCAGCAGCCCCCAGTTACAGGGGACAGGCTATGGCTACACCTTC.